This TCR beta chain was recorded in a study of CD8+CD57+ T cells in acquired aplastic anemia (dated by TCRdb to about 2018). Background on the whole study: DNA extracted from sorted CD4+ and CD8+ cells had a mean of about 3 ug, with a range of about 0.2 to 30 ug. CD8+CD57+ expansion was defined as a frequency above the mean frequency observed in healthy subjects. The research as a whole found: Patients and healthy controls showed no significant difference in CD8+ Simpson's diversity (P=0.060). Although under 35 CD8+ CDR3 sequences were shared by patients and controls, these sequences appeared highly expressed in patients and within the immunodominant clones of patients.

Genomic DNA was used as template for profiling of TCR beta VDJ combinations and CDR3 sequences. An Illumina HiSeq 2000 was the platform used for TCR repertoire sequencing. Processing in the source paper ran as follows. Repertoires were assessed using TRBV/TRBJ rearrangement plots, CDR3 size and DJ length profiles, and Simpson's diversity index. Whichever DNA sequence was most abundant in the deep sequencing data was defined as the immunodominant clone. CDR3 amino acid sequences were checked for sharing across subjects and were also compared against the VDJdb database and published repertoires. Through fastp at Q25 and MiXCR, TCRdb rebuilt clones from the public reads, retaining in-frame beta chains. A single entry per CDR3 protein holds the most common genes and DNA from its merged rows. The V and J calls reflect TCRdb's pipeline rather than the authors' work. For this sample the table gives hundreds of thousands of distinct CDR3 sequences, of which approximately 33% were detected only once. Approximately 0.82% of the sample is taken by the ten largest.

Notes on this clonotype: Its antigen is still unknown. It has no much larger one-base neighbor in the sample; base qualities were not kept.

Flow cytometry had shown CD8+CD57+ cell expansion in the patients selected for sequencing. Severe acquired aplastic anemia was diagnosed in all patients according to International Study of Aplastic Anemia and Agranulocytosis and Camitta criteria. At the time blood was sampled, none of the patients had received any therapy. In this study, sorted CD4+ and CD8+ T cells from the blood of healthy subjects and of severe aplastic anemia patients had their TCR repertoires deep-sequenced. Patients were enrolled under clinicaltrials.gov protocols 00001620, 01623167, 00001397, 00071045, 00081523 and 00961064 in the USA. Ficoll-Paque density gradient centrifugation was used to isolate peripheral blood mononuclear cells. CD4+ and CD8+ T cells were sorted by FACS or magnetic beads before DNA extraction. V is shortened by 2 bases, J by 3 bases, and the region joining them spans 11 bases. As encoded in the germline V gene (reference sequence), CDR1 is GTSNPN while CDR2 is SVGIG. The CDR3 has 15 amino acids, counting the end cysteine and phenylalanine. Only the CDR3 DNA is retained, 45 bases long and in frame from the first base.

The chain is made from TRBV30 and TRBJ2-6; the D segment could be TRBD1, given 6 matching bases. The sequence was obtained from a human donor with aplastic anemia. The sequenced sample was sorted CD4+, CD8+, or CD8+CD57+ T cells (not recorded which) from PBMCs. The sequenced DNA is TGTGCCTGGAGTAACAGGGCAGGTGGGGCCAACGTCCTGACTTTC. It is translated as CAWSNRAGGANVLTF.